Following are 3 T cell receptor beta chains from one sample sequenced in a study of blood T cell repertoires in COVID-19. Repertoires were generated with immunoSEQ multiplex PCR, while TCRdb's copy carries only in-frame clones and drops some. The sample lists 150,000 to 200,000 clones, approximately 95% occurring once. The sequenced sample consisted of peripheral blood. Receptors originate from a woman aged 60-75 years with COVID-19, enrolled during active disease.

The DNA for the CDR3 is TGTGCCAGCAGCCAAGATCGGGGACAAATTTACAATGAGCAGTTCTTC. Amino acid sequence: CASSQDRGQIYNEQFF. The chain uses TRBV4-2 and TRBJ2-1; a weak D match, TRBD1 (6 bases). Per germline, CDR1 LGHNA and CDR2 YNFKEQ. V shed 0 bases and J shed 4 bases, with 13 bases lying between them. The length of the CDR3 is 16 residues.

V is TRBV7-8 and J is TRBJ1-6; TRBD1 is a possible D gene (5 bases). The germline gives CDR1 SGHVS, CDR2 FQNEAQ. The ends were cut back, 1 base at V and 9 bases at J, with 13 bases in the middle. The length of the CDR3 is 15 residues. The CDR3, as DNA: TGTGCCAGCAGCTTAGTCGGGGGAAAGGTTTCACCCCTCCACTTT. Translation gives CASSLVGGKVSPLHF.

The rearrangement links TRBV28 to TRBJ1-2; 7 bases match TRBD1. In germline, CDR1 is MDHEN, CDR2 SYDVKM. The CDR3 extends over 13 amino acids. V shed 6 bases, J shed 8 bases, and the junction held 9 bases outside the gene matches. CDR3 amino acids: CASSTQGVWGYTF. The CDR3 bases are TGTGCCAGCAGCACCCAGGGGGTTTGGGGCTACACCTTC.